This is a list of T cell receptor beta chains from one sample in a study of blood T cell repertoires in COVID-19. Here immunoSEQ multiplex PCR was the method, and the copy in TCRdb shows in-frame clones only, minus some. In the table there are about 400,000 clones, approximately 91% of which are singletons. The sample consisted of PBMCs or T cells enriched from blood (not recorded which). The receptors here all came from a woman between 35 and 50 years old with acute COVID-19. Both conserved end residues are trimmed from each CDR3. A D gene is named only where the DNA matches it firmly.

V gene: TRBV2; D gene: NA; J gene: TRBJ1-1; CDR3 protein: ASSESGSGVTEAF
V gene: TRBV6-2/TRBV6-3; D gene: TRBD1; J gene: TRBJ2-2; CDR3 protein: ASSFGTVDTGELF
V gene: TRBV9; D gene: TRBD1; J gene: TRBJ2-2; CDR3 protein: ASSVSGGWTGELF
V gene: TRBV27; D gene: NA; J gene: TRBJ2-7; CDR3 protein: ASSLFGTLLGEQY
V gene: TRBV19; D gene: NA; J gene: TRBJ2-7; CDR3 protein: ASSRGYSYEQY
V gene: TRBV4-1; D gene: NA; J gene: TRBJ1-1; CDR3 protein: ASSPQAGANTEAF
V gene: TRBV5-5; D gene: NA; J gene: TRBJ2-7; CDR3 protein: ASSLVRQEQY
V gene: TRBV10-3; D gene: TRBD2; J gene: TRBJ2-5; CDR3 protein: AISATSGGALAETQY
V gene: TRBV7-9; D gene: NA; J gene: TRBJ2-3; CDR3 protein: ASSPLIAALGRKTDTQY
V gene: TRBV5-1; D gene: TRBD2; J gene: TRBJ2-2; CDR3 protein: ASSFLAGGPGELF
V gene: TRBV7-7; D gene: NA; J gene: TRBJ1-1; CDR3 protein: ASSLDRDTEAF
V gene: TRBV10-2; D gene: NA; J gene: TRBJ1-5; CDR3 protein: ASSESRQNNQPQH
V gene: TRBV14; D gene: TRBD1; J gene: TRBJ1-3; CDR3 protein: ASSLTRDRGFLAGTIY
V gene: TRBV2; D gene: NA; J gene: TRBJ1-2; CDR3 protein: ARTSGEGYGYT
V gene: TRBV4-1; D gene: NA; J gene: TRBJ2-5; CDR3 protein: ASSQDLRGLETQY
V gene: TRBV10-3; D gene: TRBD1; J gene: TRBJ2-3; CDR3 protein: AGRTGTITDTQY
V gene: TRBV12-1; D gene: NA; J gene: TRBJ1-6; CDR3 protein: ASSRKPPLPTGDNSPLH
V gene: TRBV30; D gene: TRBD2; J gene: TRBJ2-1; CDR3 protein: AWSRLAGGRGEQF
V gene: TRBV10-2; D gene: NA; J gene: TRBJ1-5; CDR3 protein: ASSEQALGAQH
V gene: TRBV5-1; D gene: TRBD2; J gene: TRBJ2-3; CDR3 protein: ASSPGVWASGGAFTDTQY
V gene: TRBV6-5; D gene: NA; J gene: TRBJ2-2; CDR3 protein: ASSLSGGYTGELF
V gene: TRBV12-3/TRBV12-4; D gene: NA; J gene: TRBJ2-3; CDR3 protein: ASTYADTQY
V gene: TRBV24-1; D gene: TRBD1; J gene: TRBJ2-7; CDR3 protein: ATSDWTGGL
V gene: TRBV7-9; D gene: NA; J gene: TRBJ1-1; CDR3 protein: ASSYPLSGAEAF
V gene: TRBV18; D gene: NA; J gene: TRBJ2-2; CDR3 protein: ASSPLEGSNTGELF
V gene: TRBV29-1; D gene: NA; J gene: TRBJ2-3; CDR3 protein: SVVVSTGSTDTQY
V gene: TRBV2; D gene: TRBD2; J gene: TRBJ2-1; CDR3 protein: ASSGGTIAGSSYNEQF
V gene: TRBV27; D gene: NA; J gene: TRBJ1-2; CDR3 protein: ASSRAGGYGYT
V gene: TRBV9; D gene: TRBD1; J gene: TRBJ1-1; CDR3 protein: ASSGGTGWDTEAF
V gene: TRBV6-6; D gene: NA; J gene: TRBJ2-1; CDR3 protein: ASSYMGHPYNEQF
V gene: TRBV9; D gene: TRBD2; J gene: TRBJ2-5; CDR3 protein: ASSGRLAGLQETQY
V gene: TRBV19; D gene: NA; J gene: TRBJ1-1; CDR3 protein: ASSIPRSEAF